These 20 T cell receptor beta chains originate from one sample sequenced in a study of beta chain features in type 1 diabetes (dated by TCRdb to 2016 to 2018). To prepare the library, the immunoSEQ multiplex PCR assay was applied. All of the isolated RNA was reverse transcribed with the High Capacity cDNA Reverse Transcription Kit, so expressed TCRB transcripts were sequenced. The table comes from immuneACCESS by way of TCRdb, which keeps in-frame sequences with V and J called. Part of the clones is missing from these tables; in studies checked, under half for an unresolved V gene and the rest for unknown reasons. The sample contains some 410,000 clones, 11% to 15% of them found a single time. In total, the top ten clones hold roughly 0.038% of the sample. The sequencing input was naive CD4+ T cells from blood. Read against the paper, the sample's cell subset or site label means: true naive CD4+ T cells. The receptors originated from a man aged 25-45 years in good health.

V gene TRBV7-2 combines with J gene TRBJ1-1; no clear D gene. CDR1 and CDR2 from the germline V gene are SGHTA and FQGNSA. CDR3 length: 14 residues. The ends were cut back, 1 base at V and 1 base at J, with 7 bases in the middle. CDR3 in amino acids: CASSLVAANTEAFF. For the CDR3, the DNA is TGTGCCAGCAGCTTAGTTGCCGCGAACACTGAAGCTTTCTTT.

This chain connects TRBV4-1 to TRBJ2-1; TRBD1 is a possible D gene (5 bases). The CDR3 is 14 amino acids. The germline CDR1 and CDR2 sequences are MGHRA and YSYEKL. V was cut by 3 bases and J by 3 bases, with 9 bases left in between. The CDR3 loop reads CASSQQGYYNEQFF. In DNA, the CDR3 is TGCGCCAGCAGCCAGCAGGGTTACTACAATGAGCAGTTCTTC.

The chain combines TRBV4-1 with TRBJ2-7, with 8 nucleotides matching TRBD1. CDR1 and CDR2 (germline): MGHRA, YSYEKL. There are 14 residues in the CDR3. Trimming took 3 bases from V and 6 from J; bases not matched to a gene: 7. CDR3 amino acids: CASSQRQGLGEQYF. CDR3 sequence (DNA): TGCGCCAGCAGCCAGAGACAGGGGTTAGGCGAGCAGTACTTC.

This chain links TRBV29-1 with TRBJ2-2, with 11 bases matching TRBD2. The length of the CDR3 is 13 residues. Trimming removed 7 bases from V and 5 bases from J; junction bases left unmatched: 3. The germline gives CDR1 SQVTM, CDR2 ANQGSEA. Here the CDR3 DNA reads TGCAGCGCCGGGACTAGCGGAACCGGGGAGCTGTTTTTT. Translating it yields CSAGTSGTGELFF.

This clone has more than one count but fewer than ten. The chain carries TRBV7-2 and TRBJ1-4, with 9 bases fitting TRBD1. J was trimmed by 5 bases and V by 3 bases; bases with no gene match: 16. The CDR3 has 19 amino acids. Germline CDR1 is SGHTA and CDR2 is FQGNSA. The DNA for the CDR3 is TGTGCCAGCAGCTTTGCCAAAGACAGGGGGATTTTGAGGAATGAAAAACTGTTTTTT. It codes for CASSFAKDRGILRNEKLFF.

The chain links TRBV9 to TRBJ2-1; D is unclear. Germline-derived CDR1 and CDR2 are SGDLS and YYNGEE. V was clipped by 0 bases and J by 5 bases, with 15 bases between them. There are 16 residues in the CDR3. The CDR3 region has the DNA TGTGCCAGCAGCGTAGCCTCCTCGGCGCTTAACAATGAGCAGTTCTTC. Translation gives CASSVASSALNNEQFF.

Only a few counts were recorded for this clone. The gene calls are TRBV4-2 and TRBJ1-2, with D possibly matching TRBD1 (5 bases). The V end was cut by 0 bases, the J end by 2 bases, with 10 bases between. CDR1 LGHNA and CDR2 YNFKEQ come from the germline V gene. The CDR3 is 15 residues long. The DNA for the CDR3 is TGTGCCAGCAGCCAAGATCCGAGGGGAAACTATGGCTACACCTTC. Its translation is CASSQDPRGNYGYTF.

The sample holds a few counts of this clone. The chain employs TRBV5-6 and TRBJ2-2; possibly TRBD2 for D (5 bases). Germline CDR1 and CDR2: SGHDT and YYEEEE. The V gene lost 4 bases and the J gene lost 4 bases, with 14 bases spanning the gap. CDR3 size: 15 residues. CDR3 bases: TGTGCCAGCAGCCTAGAGGGCGGGCTCACCGGGGAGCTGTTTTTT. It codes for CASSLEGGLTGELFF.

The sample holds many counts of this clone. The same CDR3 also results from other DNA sequences found in this sample. The V call is TRBV10-3, the J call TRBJ2-1; D not resolved. Germline assignment: CDR1 ENHRY and CDR2 SYGVKD. Deletions cut 4 bases from V and 5 bases from J, with 9 bases between. There are 13 residues in the CDR3. CDR3 loop: CAISAGPNNEQFF. CDR3 in DNA: TGTGCCATCAGTGCCGGGCCTAACAATGAGCAGTTCTTC.

Only one count was recorded for this clone. The genes are TRBV30 and TRBJ2-3; the D gene is possibly TRBD1 (5 bases). This CDR3 is built from 16 residues. Per the germline V gene, CDR1 is GTSNPN and CDR2 is SVGIG (reference sequence). With 4 bases removed from V and 4 bases from J, the gap between germline ends came to 21 bases. This CDR3 is CAWIERGKAISDTQYF. The CDR3 DNA reads TGTGCCTGGATTGAAAGGGGCAAAGCAATATCAGATACGCAGTATTTT.

The chain recombines TRBV9 with TRBJ2-3; no definite D call. The germline gives CDR1 SGDLS, CDR2 YYNGEE. This CDR3 has 15 amino acids. The ends were cut back, 3 bases at V and 4 bases at J, with 15 bases in the middle. The DNA for the CDR3 is TGTGCCAGCAGCGATGATTTAAATGTCGCAGATACGCAGTATTTT. Protein product: CASSDDLNVADTQYF. Full variable domain (remainder filled in from reference TRBV9 and TRBJ2-3): DSGVTQTPKHLITATGQRVTLRCSPRSGDLSVYWYQQSLDQGLQFLIQYYNGEERAKGNILERFSAQQFPDLHSELNLSSLELGDSALYFCASSDDLNVADTQYFGPGTRLTVL.

This clone was recorded a few times. DNA of the CDR3: TGCAGCGTTGCGGCACCTTACCAAGAGACCCAGTACTTC. It specifies CSVAAPYQETQYF. The V call is TRBV29-1, the J call TRBJ2-5; D uncertain. The CDR3 runs to 13 residues. From germline, CDR1 is SQVTM and CDR2 ANQGSEA. V was pared by 4 bases and J by 0 bases, with 9 bases between.

The chain employs TRBV30 and TRBJ2-2; D tentatively fits TRBD1 or TRBD2 (7 bases each). Trimming removed 1 base at V and 4 bases at J, with 13 bases between. This CDR3 contains 15 residues. The germline V gene encodes CDR1 GTSNPN and CDR2 SVGIG (reference sequence). CDR3 bases: TGTGCCTGGAGTGCCCGCAGGGGGGGCACCGGGGAGCTGTTTTTT. Its translation: CAWSARRGGTGELFF.

This clone has more than one count but fewer than ten. This chain joins TRBV7-9 and TRBJ2-1, with 11 bases that match TRBD2. This CDR3 region has 15 residues. In germline, CDR1 is SEHNR, CDR2 FQNEAQ (reference sequence). J was trimmed by 7 bases and V by 4 bases; bases with no gene match: 6. In nucleotides, the CDR3 is TGTGCCAGCAGCTCCTCTAGCGGGAGGAGGAATGAGCAGTTCTTC. It translates to CASSSSSGRRNEQFF.

This clone was seen a handful of times. The genes are TRBV7-8 and TRBJ1-1; 9 nucleotides align to TRBD1. Looked up from germline, CDR1 is SGHVS and CDR2 is FQNEAQ. CDR3 length: 13 amino acids. V trimming: 5 bases; J trimming: 11 bases; junction bases outside the gene matches: 9. The CDR3 region is CASSPGTGSMAFF. Here the CDR3 DNA reads TGTGCCAGCAGCCCCGGGACAGGGAGTATGGCTTTCTTT. Filled out from reference TRBV7-8 and TRBJ1-1, the complete variable domain reads GAGVSQSPRYKVAKRGQDVALRCDPISGHVSLFWYQQALGQGPEFLTYFQNEAQLDKSGLPSDRFFAERPEGSVSTLKIQRTQQEDSAVYLCASSPGTGSMAFFGQGTRLTVV.

In its sample, this clone was seen a few times. J is TRBJ2-5 and V is TRBV7-2; possible D gene TRBD2, 6 bases. Looked up from germline, CDR1 is SGHTA and CDR2 is FQGNSA. This CDR3 is 13 amino acids long. Trimming cost V 4 bases and J 1 base, with 7 bases left between them. This chain's CDR3 is CASSWGLQETQYF. The CDR3 DNA sequence: TGTGCCAGCAGCTGGGGACTCCAAGAGACCCAGTACTTC.

Only a few counts were recorded for this clone. This chain uses TRBV30 with TRBJ1-2; TRBD1 matches 10 bases. The CDR3 runs 17 residues. With 5 bases clipped from V and 7 bases from J, the junction kept 19 bases outside the gene matches. CDR1 is GTSNPN, CDR2 SVGIG, per germline (reference sequence). This CDR3 is CAWPPHGTGAKSSGYTF. CDR3 DNA sequence: TGTGCCTGGCCTCCCCACGGGACAGGGGCTAAATCCAGTGGCTACACCTTC.

The genes are TRBV29-1 and TRBJ2-1, with TRBD2 matching over 8 bases. The CDR3 is 16 amino acids. Germline lookup yields CDR1 SQVTM and CDR2 ANQGSEA. Trimming removed 3 bases from V and 3 bases from J; junction bases left unmatched: 10. CDR3 sequence (DNA): TGCAGCGTTGACCCTATGTCGGGGGGGAGCTACAATGAGCAGTTCTTC. It specifies CSVDPMSGGSYNEQFF.

This chain links TRBV6-5 with TRBJ2-5; D is perhaps TRBD1 (5 bases). Germline CDR1 reads MNHEY; CDR2 reads SVGAGI. This CDR3 has 14 residues. The germline V and J ends were trimmed by 2 bases and 7 bases, with 14 bases remaining between them. CDR3 DNA: TGTGCCAGCAGTTACCAAGGACCTAGGGGGACCCAGTACTTC. Translated, it gives CASSYQGPRGTQYF.

The chain links TRBV18 to TRBJ2-4; D is perhaps TRBD1 or TRBD2 (5 bases each). CDR3 size: 18 residues. With 6 bases removed from V and 0 bases from J, the gap between germline ends came to 21 bases. CDR1 and CDR2 from the germline V gene are KGHSH and LQKENI. CDR3 sequence: CASSPVGTATGAKNIQYF. CDR3 nucleotide sequence: TGTGCCAGCTCCCCGGTTGGGACGGCCACGGGAGCCAAAAACATTCAGTACTTC.